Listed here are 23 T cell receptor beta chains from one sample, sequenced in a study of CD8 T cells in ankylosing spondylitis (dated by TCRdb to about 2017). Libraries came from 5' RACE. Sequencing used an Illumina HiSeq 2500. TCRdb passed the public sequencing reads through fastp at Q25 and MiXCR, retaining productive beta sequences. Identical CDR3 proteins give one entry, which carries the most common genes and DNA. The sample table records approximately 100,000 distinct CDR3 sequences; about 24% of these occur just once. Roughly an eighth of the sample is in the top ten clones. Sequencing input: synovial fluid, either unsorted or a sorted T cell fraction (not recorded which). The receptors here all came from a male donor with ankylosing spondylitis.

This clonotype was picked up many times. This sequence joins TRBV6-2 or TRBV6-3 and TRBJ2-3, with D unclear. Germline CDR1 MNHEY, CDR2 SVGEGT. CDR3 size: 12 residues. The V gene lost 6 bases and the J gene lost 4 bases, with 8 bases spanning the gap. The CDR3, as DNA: TGTGCCAGCAGCGTGTACGCAGATACGCAGTATTTT. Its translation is CASSVYADTQYF.

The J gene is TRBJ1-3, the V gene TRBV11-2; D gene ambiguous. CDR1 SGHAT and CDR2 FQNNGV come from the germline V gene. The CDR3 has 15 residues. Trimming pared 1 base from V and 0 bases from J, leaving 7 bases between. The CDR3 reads CASSLATTSGNTIYF. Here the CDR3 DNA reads TGTGCCAGCAGCTTAGCGACTACCTCTGGAAACACCATATATTTT.

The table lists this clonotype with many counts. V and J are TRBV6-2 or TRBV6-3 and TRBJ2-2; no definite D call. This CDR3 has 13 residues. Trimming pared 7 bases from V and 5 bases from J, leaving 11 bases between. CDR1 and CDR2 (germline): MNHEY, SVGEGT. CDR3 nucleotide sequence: TGTGCCAGCAACCGGCGACCAACCGGGGAGCTGTTTTTT. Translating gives CASNRRPTGELFF.

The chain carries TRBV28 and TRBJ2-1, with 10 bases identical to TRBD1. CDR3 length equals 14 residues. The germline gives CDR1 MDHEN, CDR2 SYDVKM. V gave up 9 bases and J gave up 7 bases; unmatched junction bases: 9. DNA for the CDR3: TGTGCCAGTTTATGGGGACAGGGGCGGAATGAGCAGTTCTTC. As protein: CASLWGQGRNEQFF. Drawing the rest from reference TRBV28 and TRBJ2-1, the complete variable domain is DVKVTQSSRYLVKRTGEKVFLECVQDMDHENMFWYRQDPGLGLRLIYFSYDVKMKEKGDIPEGYSVSREKKERFSLILESASTNQTSMYLCASLWGQGRNEQFFGPGTRLTVL.

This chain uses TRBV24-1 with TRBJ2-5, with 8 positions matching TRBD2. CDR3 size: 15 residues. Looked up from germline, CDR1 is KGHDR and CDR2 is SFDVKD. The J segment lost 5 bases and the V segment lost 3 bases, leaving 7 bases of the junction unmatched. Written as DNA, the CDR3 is TGTGCCACCAGTGATAATACGGGAGGGCCGGAGACCCAGTACTTC. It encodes CATSDNTGGPETQYF.

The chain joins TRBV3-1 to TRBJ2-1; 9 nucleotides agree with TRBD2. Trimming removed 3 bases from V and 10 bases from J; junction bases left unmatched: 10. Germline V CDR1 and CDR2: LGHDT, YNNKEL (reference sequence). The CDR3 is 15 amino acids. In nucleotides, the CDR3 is TGTGCCAGCAGCCAGGATCCGGGACTAGCTTCCGAGCAGTTCTTC. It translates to CASSQDPGLASEQFF.

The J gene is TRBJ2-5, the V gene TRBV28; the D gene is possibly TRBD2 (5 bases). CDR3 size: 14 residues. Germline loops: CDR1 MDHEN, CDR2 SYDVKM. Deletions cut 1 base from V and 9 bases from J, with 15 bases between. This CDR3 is CASSLLPNGVAQYF. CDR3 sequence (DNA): TGTGCCAGCAGTTTATTGCCGAACGGGGTGGCCCAGTACTTC.

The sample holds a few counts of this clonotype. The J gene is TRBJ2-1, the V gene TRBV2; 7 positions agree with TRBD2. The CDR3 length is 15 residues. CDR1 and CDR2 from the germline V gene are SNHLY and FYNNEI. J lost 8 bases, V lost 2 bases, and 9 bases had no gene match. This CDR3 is CASSELRGSKDEQFF. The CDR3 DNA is TGTGCCAGCAGTGAACTGCGCGGGAGTAAGGATGAGCAGTTCTTC.

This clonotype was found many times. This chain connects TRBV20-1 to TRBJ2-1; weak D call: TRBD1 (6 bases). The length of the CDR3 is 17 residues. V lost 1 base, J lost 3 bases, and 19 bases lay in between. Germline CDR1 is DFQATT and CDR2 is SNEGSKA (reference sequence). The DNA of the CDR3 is TGCAGTGCTAGAGGAACAGATGACAGGATCATCTACAATGAGCAGTTCTTC. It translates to CSARGTDDRIIYNEQFF.

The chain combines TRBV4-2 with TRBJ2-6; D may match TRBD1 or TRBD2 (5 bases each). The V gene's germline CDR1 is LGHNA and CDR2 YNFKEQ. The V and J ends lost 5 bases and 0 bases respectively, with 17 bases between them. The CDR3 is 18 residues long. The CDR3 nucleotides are TGTGCCAGCAGCGTCCCGGGACGTAGAGTCTCTGGGGCCAACGTCCTGACTTTC. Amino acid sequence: CASSVPGRRVSGANVLTF.

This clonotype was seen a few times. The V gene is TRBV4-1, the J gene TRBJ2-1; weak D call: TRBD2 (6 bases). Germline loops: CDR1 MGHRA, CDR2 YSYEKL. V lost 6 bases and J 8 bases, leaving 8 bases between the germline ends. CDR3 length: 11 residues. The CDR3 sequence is CASRGGDEQFF. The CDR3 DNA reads TGCGCCAGCAGGGGGGGAGATGAGCAGTTCTTC.

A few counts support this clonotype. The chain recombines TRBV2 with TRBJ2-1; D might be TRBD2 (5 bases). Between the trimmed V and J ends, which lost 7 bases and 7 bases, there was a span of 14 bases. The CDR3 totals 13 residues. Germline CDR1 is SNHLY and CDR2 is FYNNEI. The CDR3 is CASTLDYSNEQFF. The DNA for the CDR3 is TGTGCCAGCACCCTAGACTACTCAAATGAGCAGTTCTTC.

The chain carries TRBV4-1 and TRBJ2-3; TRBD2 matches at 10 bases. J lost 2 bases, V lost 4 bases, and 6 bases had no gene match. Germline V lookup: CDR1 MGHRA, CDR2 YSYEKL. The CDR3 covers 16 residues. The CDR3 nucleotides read TGCGCCAGCAGCCGCGATCTAGCGGGAGTCACAGATACGCAGTATTTT. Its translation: CASSRDLAGVTDTQYF.

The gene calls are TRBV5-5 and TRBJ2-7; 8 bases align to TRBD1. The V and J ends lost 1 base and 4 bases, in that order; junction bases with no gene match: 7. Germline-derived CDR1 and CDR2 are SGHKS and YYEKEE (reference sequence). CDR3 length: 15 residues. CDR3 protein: CASSLYQGAPYEQYF. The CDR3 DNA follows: TGTGCCAGCAGCTTGTATCAGGGGGCGCCGTACGAGCAGTACTTC.

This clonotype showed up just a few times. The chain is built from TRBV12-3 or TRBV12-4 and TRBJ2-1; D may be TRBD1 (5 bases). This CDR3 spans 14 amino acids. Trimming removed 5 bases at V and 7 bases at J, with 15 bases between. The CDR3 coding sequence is TGTGCCAGCAGTGGACAATGGAGTTCAAATGAGCAGTTCTTC. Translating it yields CASSGQWSSNEQFF.

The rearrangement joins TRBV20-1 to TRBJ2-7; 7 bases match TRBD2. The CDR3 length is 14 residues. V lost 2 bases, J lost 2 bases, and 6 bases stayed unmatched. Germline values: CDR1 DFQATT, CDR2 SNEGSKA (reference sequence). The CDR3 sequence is CSARIAGATYEQYF. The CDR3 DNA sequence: TGCAGTGCTAGAATAGCGGGCGCAACCTACGAGCAGTACTTC.

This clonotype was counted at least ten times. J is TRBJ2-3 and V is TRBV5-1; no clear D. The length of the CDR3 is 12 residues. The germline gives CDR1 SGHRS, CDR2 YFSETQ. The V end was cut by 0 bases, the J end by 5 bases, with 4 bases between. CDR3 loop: CASSLDRDTQYF. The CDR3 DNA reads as TGCGCCAGCAGCTTGGATAGAGATACGCAGTATTTT.

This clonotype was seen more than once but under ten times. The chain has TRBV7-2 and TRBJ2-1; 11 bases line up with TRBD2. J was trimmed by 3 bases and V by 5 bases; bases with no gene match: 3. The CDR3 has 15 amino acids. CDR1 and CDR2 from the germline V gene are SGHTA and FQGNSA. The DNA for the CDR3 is TGTGCCAGCAGCGTGACTAGCGGGATCTACAATGAGCAGTTCTTC. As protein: CASSVTSGIYNEQFF.

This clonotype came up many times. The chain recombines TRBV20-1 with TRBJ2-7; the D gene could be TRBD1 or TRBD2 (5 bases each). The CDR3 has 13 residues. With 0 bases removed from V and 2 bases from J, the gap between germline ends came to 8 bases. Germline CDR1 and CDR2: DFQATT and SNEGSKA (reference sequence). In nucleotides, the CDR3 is TGCAGTGCTAGAGATAGGGACCCCTACGAGCAGTACTTC. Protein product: CSARDRDPYEQYF.

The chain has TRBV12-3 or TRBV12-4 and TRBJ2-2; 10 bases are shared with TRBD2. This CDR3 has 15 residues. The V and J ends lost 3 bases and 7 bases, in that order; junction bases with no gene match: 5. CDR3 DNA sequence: TGTGCCAGCAGTTTCAGGAGCGGGAGGGTCGGGGAGCTGTTTTTT. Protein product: CASSFRSGRVGELFF.

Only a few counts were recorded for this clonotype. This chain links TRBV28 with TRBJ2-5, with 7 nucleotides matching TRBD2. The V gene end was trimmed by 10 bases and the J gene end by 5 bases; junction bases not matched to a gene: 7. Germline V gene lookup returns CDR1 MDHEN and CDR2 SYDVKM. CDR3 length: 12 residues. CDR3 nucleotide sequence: TGTGCCACACGGGAGGCGCAGGAGACCCAGTACTTC. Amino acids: CATREAQETQYF.

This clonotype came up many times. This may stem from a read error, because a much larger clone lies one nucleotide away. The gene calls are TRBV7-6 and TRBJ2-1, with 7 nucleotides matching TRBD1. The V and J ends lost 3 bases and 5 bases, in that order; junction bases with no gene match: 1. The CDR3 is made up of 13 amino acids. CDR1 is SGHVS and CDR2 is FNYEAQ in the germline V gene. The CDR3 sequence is CASSLGQNNEQFF. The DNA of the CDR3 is TGTGCCAGCAGCTTGGGACAGAACAATGAGCAGTTCTTC.

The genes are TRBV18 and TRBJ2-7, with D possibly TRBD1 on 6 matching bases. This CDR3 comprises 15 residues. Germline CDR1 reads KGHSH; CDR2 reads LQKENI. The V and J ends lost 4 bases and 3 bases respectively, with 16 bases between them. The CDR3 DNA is TGTGCCAGCTCACTAGTAGGTCACAGGGACTACGAGCAGTACGTC. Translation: CASSLVGHRDYEQYV.